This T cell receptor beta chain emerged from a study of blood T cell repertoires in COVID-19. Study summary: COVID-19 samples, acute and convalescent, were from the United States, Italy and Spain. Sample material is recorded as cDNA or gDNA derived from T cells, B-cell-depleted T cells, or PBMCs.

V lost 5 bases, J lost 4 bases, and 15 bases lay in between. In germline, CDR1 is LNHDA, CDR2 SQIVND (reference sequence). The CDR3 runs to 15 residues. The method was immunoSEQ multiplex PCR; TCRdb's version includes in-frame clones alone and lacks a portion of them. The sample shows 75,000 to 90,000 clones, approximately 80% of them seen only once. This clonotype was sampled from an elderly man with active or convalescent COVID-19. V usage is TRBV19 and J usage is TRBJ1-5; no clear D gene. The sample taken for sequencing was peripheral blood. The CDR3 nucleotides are TGTGCCAGTAGTTCCCTGATCCGGGGAAATCAGCCCCAGCATTTT. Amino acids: CASSSLIRGNQPQHF.